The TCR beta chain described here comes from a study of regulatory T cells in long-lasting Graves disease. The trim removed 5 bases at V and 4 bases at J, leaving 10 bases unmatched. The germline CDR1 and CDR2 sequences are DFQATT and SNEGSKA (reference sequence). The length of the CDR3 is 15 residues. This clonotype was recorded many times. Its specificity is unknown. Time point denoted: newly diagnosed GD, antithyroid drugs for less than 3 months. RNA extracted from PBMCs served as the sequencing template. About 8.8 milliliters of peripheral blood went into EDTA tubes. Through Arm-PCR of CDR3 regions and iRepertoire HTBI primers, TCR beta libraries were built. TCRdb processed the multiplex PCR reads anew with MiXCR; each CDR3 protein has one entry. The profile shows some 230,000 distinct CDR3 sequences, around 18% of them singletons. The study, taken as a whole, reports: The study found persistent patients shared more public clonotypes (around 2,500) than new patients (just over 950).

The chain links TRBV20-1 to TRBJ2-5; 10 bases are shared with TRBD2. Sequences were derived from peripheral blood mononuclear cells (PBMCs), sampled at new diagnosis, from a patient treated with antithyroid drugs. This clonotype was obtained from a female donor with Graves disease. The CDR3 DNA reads TGCAGTGCTCATCCCATAGCGGGAGGAAGAGAGACCCAGTACTTC. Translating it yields CSAHPIAGGRETQYF.